One sample yielded the 13 T cell receptor beta chains listed below, sequenced in a study of blood T cells in healthy people across ages. A sample-barcoded 5' primer and a J-beta primer mix were used in a second PCR of about 6 to 12 cycles. Via MiXCR, TCRdb re-called the 5' RACE reads, giving one row per CDR3 protein. The sample has some 1.1 million distinct CDR3 sequences, around two fifths seen once. Sequenced material: blood. The receptors come from a man aged 18 to 35 in good health.

V usage is TRBV7-2 and J usage is TRBJ1-4; 8 bases line up with TRBD1. The CDR3 loop spans 16 amino acids. The germline V gene encodes CDR1 SGHTA and CDR2 FQGNSA. V was clipped by 5 bases and J by 4 bases; unmatched bases: 9. Written as DNA, the CDR3 is TGTGCCAGCAGCCGCACCGGACAGGGATATAATGAAAAACTGTTTTTT. Translation gives CASSRTGQGYNEKLFF.

This rearrangement joins TRBV27 to TRBJ1-6; no definite D call. V gave up 5 bases and J gave up 7 bases, with 15 bases separating them. CDR3 length: 15 amino acids. The germline V gene has CDR1 MNHEY and CDR2 SMNVEV (reference sequence). CDR3 loop: CASSLQSPRNSPLHF. CDR3 in DNA: TGTGCCAGCAGTCTACAGTCACCCCGGAATTCACCCCTCCACTTT.

This clonotype occurred once. This chain links TRBV7-2 with TRBJ1-1, with D tentatively TRBD1 (6 bases). Germline lookup yields CDR1 SGHTA and CDR2 FQGNSA. V gave up 1 base and J gave up 1 base, with 16 bases separating them. The CDR3 sequence is 17 residues long. The CDR3 sequence: CASSLVFVGQKNTEAFF. The CDR3 DNA sequence: TGTGCCAGCAGCTTAGTCTTTGTTGGACAGAAGAACACTGAAGCTTTCTTT.

This chain links TRBV6-1 with TRBJ1-2; D unresolved. Germline lookup yields CDR1 MNHNS and CDR2 SASEGT. This CDR3 region has 13 residues. Between the trimmed V and J ends, which lost 6 bases and 6 bases, there was a span of 14 bases. CDR3 sequence: CASRGMGGHGYTF. CDR3 DNA sequence: TGTGCCAGCAGGGGAATGGGAGGACATGGCTACACCTTC.

The chain couples TRBV21-1 to TRBJ1-4; the listed D gene, TRBD1, was not tested against the DNA. TRBV21-1 is reported as a pseudogene. This CDR3 comprises 19 residues. The CDR3 sequence is CASSSSCLYRGRTNEKLFF. The CDR3 DNA is TGTGCCAGCAGCTCATCTTGTTTATACAGGGGTAGAACTAATGAAAAACTGTTTTTT.

This sequence joins TRBV9 and TRBJ1-6; maybe TRBD1 (6 bases). V dropped 0 bases and J dropped 7 bases, with 14 bases sitting between them. Germline values: CDR1 SGDLS, CDR2 YYNGEE. CDR3 length equals 16 residues. CDR3 loop: CASSVDPGTQNSPLHF. The CDR3 region has the DNA TGTGCCAGCAGCGTAGACCCCGGGACACAGAATTCACCCCTCCACTTT.

This chain links TRBV15 with TRBJ1-1, with 9 nucleotides matching TRBD1. CDR3 length: 16 residues. Germline V CDR1 and CDR2: LNHNV, YYDKDF (reference sequence). V shed 7 bases, J shed 0 bases, and the junction held 9 bases outside the gene matches. The CDR3: CATTQEGQGMNTEAFF. CDR3 sequence (DNA): TGTGCCACCACTCAAGAGGGACAGGGAATGAACACTGAAGCTTTCTTT.

The chain combines TRBV20-1 with TRBJ2-1; D gene ambiguous. The CDR3 is made up of 11 amino acids. Germline V CDR1 and CDR2: DFQATT, SNEGSKA (reference sequence). V was pared by 4 bases and J by 8 bases, with 9 bases between. The CDR3 DNA reads as TGCAGTGCTACGCCGCTCGATGAGCAGTTCTTC. Protein product: CSATPLDEQFF.

The V call is TRBV7-9, the J call TRBJ2-5, with unresolved D. The J call could be wrong; TRBJ2-7 is a better fit for the DNA end. The CDR3 has 13 residues. The germline V gene encodes CDR1 SEHNR and CDR2 FQNEAQ (reference sequence). The CDR3 sequence is CASSLGWGTEQYF. CDR3 bases: TGTGCCAGCAGCTTAGGTTGGGGAACCGAGCAGTACTTC.

The chain joins TRBV7-9 to TRBJ1-1; possibly TRBD1 for D (5 bases). This CDR3 spans 16 amino acids. CDR1 is SEHNR, CDR2 FQNEAQ, per germline (reference sequence). The germline V and J ends were trimmed by 5 bases and 0 bases, with 16 bases remaining between them. CDR3 loop: CASSEAGEGMNTEAFF. The DNA of the CDR3 is TGTGCCAGCAGCGAAGCGGGAGAGGGGATGAACACTGAAGCTTTCTTT.

This chain connects TRBV11-1 to TRBJ2-1; TRBD2 matches at 10 bases. There are 16 residues in the CDR3. The trim removed 5 bases at V and 9 bases at J, leaving 13 bases unmatched. The germline CDR1 and CDR2 sequences are SGHAT and FQDESV (reference sequence). The CDR3 reads CASSAQRGGYNVEQFF. In DNA form, the CDR3 reads TGTGCCAGCAGCGCTCAGCGGGGGGGATACAATGTTGAGCAGTTCTTC.

The J gene is TRBJ2-2, the V gene TRBV5-1, with TRBD1 matching over 7 bases. Trimming cost V 4 bases and J 5 bases; bases outside gene matches: 8. This CDR3 is built from 15 residues. Per the germline V gene, CDR1 is SGHRS and CDR2 is YFSETQ. The CDR3 sequence is CASSLDRARTGELFF. For the CDR3, the DNA is TGCGCCAGCAGCCTTGACAGGGCGAGGACCGGGGAGCTGTTTTTT.

With regard to this clonotype: At one end, the junction sequence differs from germline, possibly due to a read error. The chain uses TRBV6-2 or TRBV6-3 and TRBJ2-5; D gene unclear. The J call may not be correct, given that the DNA end is closer to TRBJ2-7. Germline V gene sequence: CDR1 MNHEY, CDR2 SVGEGT. This CDR3 comprises 14 residues. In nucleotides, the CDR3 is TGTGCCGGCAGTCAATTTAAGGAAACCTACGAGCAGTACTTC. Its protein product is CAGSQFKETYEQYF.